The source of this T cell receptor (beta chain) is a study of a mutant IDH1 vaccine in newly diagnosed glioma (dated by TCRdb to the early 2020s). With respect to the entire study: In the chemotherapy-containing groups, vaccination started alongside temozolomide cycles, whereas in patients who had radiotherapy alone it started 4-6 weeks after radiotherapy. The approximately 32 treated patients were approximately 62% male and 37.5% female, with a mean age of approximately 40 years. Prior to enrollment, patients had been given standard therapy consisting of radiotherapy alone, temozolomide alone, or radiochemotherapy with temozolomide, with the combination given to most patients. The week-35 safety follow-up took place at visit V12, and the week-47 end of study took place at visit V13. Peripheral blood was collected at six visits: V03 (baseline), V05, V07, V10, V12 and V13. Longitudinal TCRB deep sequencing was done for about two dozen treated patients, wherever samples were available for exploratory analyses.

Library construction relied on the immunoSEQ multiplex PCR assay. Rearranged TCR beta chain sequences were amplified using the hsTCRB Kit according to the manufacturer's protocol. Sequencing of TCRB libraries was carried out on an Illumina MiSeq. The original methods were these. Demultiplexing, trimming and gene mapping were performed with the kit vendor's proprietary platform. TCRdb holds this immuneACCESS table with in-frame rearrangements only. Some clones are missing; in checked studies, unresolved V genes explain under half, and the rest has no known cause. V and J calls and clone size are as listed in that table; D and trimming were resolved from the DNA. The sample has 35,000 to 45,000 clones on record, roughly four fifths of them singletons. 5.1% of the sample lies in the top ten. Overall study results and their limits: Pseudoprogression seemed to be unrelated to changes in the top peripheral T cell clonotypes found by TCRB sequencing. It was noted by the authors that analyses of patient blood samples could not be reproduced owing to sample limitations. Availability determined which PBMC samples were chosen for TCRB deep sequencing. Immune responses induced by the vaccine were seen in about 93% of patients across multiple MHC alleles.

This specimen's time point label, interpreted: week 35, safety follow-up. Every vaccine dose consisted of 300 ug of a 20-mer mutant IDH1 peptide in Montanide, administered subcutaneously together with topical imiquimod. Across visits V03 through V10, patients got a total of eight vaccinations, given in weeks 1, 3, 5, 7, 11, 15, 19 and 23. The donors had newly diagnosed IDH1-mutant astrocytomas of WHO grade 3 or 4 that showed loss of nuclear ATRX. The samples were drawn from NOA16, a multicentre, single-arm, open-label phase I trial in Germany that tested a mutant IDH1 peptide vaccine in humans for the first time. Genomic DNA for TCRB sequencing was extracted from EDTA blood using the DNeasy Blood and Tissue Kit. On this clone itself: The antigen this receptor binds is unknown. Base-call qualities are not available, and no considerably larger clone is one nucleotide away.

For CDR1 and CDR2, the germline V gene lists SGHTA and FQGNSA. Trimming takes 4 bases off V and 5 bases off J; junction bases not matched to a gene: 7. The CDR3 has 14 amino acids, counting the end cysteine and phenylalanine. The retained sequence is limited to the CDR3, 42 bases, with the frame set at the first base. The TCR sequence derives from a woman aged 50 to 60 with glioma. The chain links TRBV7-2 with TRBJ1-2, and 7 junction bases match TRBD1. The starting material was PBMCs, obtained from a glioma patient whose treatment included an IDH1 peptide vaccine. The nucleotide sequence is given as TGTGCCAGCAGCTCCGTGGGACAGCTTTATGGCTACACCTTC. This is translated as CASSSVGQLYGYTF.